These 9 T cell receptor beta chains originate from one sample sequenced in a study of vaccination effects on CD4 cells after COVID-19. The method was immunoSEQ multiplex PCR; TCRdb's version includes in-frame clones alone and lacks a portion of them. This table has over 55,000 clones, roughly 81% appearing once. These TCRs are of unknown antigen specificity. Antigen-specific CD4+ T cells were expanded (with viral peptide pools) by the ViraFEST assay ahead of sequencing. Researchers isolated CD4+ T cells once about 11 days of culture had elapsed. This specimen consisted of CD4+ T cells from PBMCs cultured with HCoV-229E spike peptides, obtained before COVID-19 vaccination. The origin of the receptors is a human donor who received a COVID-19 vaccine.

The CDR3 reads CAWSVLRSGGTGGSDTQYF. CDR3 nucleotide sequence: TGTGCCTGGAGTGTACTGCGTTCTGGTGGGACAGGGGGGTCCGATACGCAGTATTTT. The rearrangement links TRBV30 to TRBJ2-3, with TRBD1 matching 11 bases. Trimming took 0 bases from V and 6 from J; bases not matched to a gene: 17. Germline CDR1 GTSNPN, CDR2 SVGIG (reference sequence). This CDR3 comprises 19 residues.

V usage is TRBV2 and J usage is TRBJ2-2; perhaps TRBD1 as D (6 bases). The CDR3 spans 13 residues. Germline loops: CDR1 SNHLY, CDR2 FYNNEI. Trimming shortened V by 4 bases and J by 6 bases, and 9 bases separated the two germline ends. CDR3 DNA sequence: TGTGCCAGCAGTGGGTGGACAGCCGGGGAGCTGTTTTTT. This gives the protein CASSGWTAGELFF.

V usage is TRBV6-5 and J usage is TRBJ1-4; D is perhaps TRBD1 (6 bases). Trimming stripped 7 bases from V and 8 bases from J, with 17 bases between. Germline-derived CDR1 and CDR2 are MNHEY and SVGAGI. The CDR3 is 14 amino acids. In nucleotides, the CDR3 is TGTGCCAGCACCAGTACAGGGACCCGGGAAAAACTGTTTTTT. It translates to CASTSTGTREKLFF.

This chain links TRBV7-9 with TRBJ2-7; D unresolved. Germline V gene data show CDR1 as SEHNR and CDR2 as FQNEAQ (reference sequence). The V end was cut by 3 bases, the J end by 7 bases, with 10 bases between. The CDR3 is 12 amino acids. CDR3 amino acids: CASSFGTREQYV. The CDR3 DNA reads as TGTGCCAGCAGCTTCGGCACGAGGGAGCAGTACGTC.

There are a few counts of this clone. The chain couples TRBV25-1 to TRBJ1-2; D ambiguous. CDR1 is MGHDK and CDR2 is SYGVNS in the germline V gene. V lost 3 bases to trimming and J lost 7 bases, with 15 bases between them. The CDR3 contains 14 residues. This CDR3 is CASSEGDRGSGYTF. The DNA of the CDR3 is TGTGCCAGCAGTGAGGGTGATCGAGGGTCTGGCTACACCTTC.

V is TRBV5-1 and J is TRBJ1-6; D ambiguous. In germline, CDR1 is SGHRS, CDR2 YFSETQ. V lost 0 bases and J lost 7, with 8 bases in between. There are 14 residues in the CDR3. The CDR3 bases are TGCGCCAGCAGCTTGGACGGACTAAATTCACCCCTCCACTTT. This encodes CASSLDGLNSPLHF. Full variable domain (rest looked up from reference TRBV5-1 and TRBJ1-6): KAGVTQTPRYLIKTRGQQVTLSCSPISGHRSVSWYQQTPGQGLQFLFEYFSETQRNKGNFPGRFSGRQFSNSRSEMNVSTLELGDSALYLCASSLDGLNSPLHFGNGTRLTVT.

This clone was detected once. The chain couples TRBV4-1 to TRBJ2-1; no clear D. This CDR3 spans 14 amino acids. Germline loops: CDR1 MGHRA, CDR2 YSYEKL. Trimming stripped 1 base from V and 5 bases from J, with 9 bases between. Written as DNA, the CDR3 is TGCGCCAGCAGCCAAGTTTATCCAGACAATGAGCAGTTCTTC. Protein sequence: CASSQVYPDNEQFF.

V usage is TRBV2 and J usage is TRBJ2-6; no reliable D call. Looked up from germline, CDR1 is SNHLY and CDR2 is FYNNEI. The CDR3 length is 15 residues. The V end lost 7 bases, the J end lost 0 bases, and 10 bases lay between the germline ends. In DNA, the CDR3 is TGTGCCAGCAAATCGGACCTCTCTGGGGCCAACGTCCTGACTTTC. Its translation is CASKSDLSGANVLTF.

This clone was recorded a few times. The chain links TRBV6-4 to TRBJ1-6; 7 nucleotides align to TRBD1. Germline trimming cut 7 bases from V and 5 bases from J; bases unmatched to any gene: 2. The CDR3 is 13 amino acids. CDR1 is MRHNA and CDR2 is SNTAGT in the germline V gene. CDR3 bases: TGTGCCAGCAAACAGGGGAATAATTCACCCCTCCACTTT. This codes for CASKQGNNSPLHF.